This T cell receptor (beta chain) was obtained from a study of blood T cell repertoires in COVID-19. Overall study context: COVID-19 samples from acute and convalescent phases originated in the United States, Italy and Spain.

This clone was detected many times. Original analysis: Amplified reference gene primers provided the basis for estimating nucleated cell counts. Here immunoSEQ multiplex PCR was the method, and the copy in TCRdb shows in-frame clones only, minus some. That table supplies the V and J calls and clone size; D and trimming were determined from the DNA. The sample yields some 240,000 clones, around 83% seen once. Between the trimmed V and J ends, which lost 0 bases and 2 bases, there was a span of 14 bases. CDR1 and CDR2 from the germline V gene are LNHNV and YYDKDF (reference sequence). The CDR3 is 16 amino acids.

J is TRBJ2-7 and V is TRBV15, with D perhaps TRBD1 (8 bases). Sequenced material: peripheral blood. This clonotype originated in a woman in her thirties or forties who had recovered from COVID-19. The CDR3 sequence is CATSRDRQGTTYEQYF. CDR3 coding DNA: TGTGCCACCAGCAGAGACCGACAGGGGACTACCTACGAGCAGTACTTC.